The rows below give T cell receptor beta chains drawn from one sample of a study of CD8+CD57+ T cells in acquired aplastic anemia. In TCRdb, the reads were re-called with MiXCR into one record per CDR3 protein. The sample yields hundreds of thousands of distinct CDR3 sequences, 50% to 65% seen once. Sequences were obtained from sorted CD4+, CD8+, or CD8+CD57+ T cells (not recorded which) from PBMCs. The receptors stem from a human donor with aplastic anemia. Both conserved end residues are part of each CDR3. Clone size is given for some rows only: seen once, a few or many times, or a class if the clone is expanded.

CASSFTASGSTFF,TRBJ1-1,TRBV7-2,NA
CASSLRASYNSPLHF,TRBJ1-6,TRBV5-8,many
CASRPDASGRNEQFF,TRBJ2-1,TRBV10-2,many
CASSDGRGNTGELFF,TRBJ2-2,TRBV2,NA
CASSLLPPGTYTEAFF,TRBJ1-1,TRBV11-2,once
CSVRNTEAFF,TRBJ1-1,TRBV29-1,NA
CASSQEGRSGSPLHF,TRBJ1-6,TRBV4-2,many
CASSVASSGAYEQYF,TRBJ2-7,TRBV9,many
CASSVTSGGTYEQYF,TRBJ2-7,TRBV9,NA
CASSFRRGTGRGETQYF,TRBJ2-5,TRBV7-9,few
CASSPQASNTEAFF,TRBJ1-1,TRBV5-1,NA
CAQETQYF,TRBJ2-5,TRBV9,NA
CASSTTANTEAFF,TRBJ1-1,TRBV7-3,NA
CASRYRDSQQFF,TRBJ2-1,TRBV7-9,NA
CAISPPTGPTGELFF,TRBJ2-2,TRBV10-3,NA
CSVAQGRAEQYF,TRBJ2-7,TRBV29-1,many
CASSPGPPGHYEQYF,TRBJ2-7,TRBV7-9,NA
CSSSIAGTGVPSSGANVLTF,TRBJ2-6,TRBV19,NA
CASRQGGSSYEQYF,TRBJ2-7,TRBV7-9,few
CSAGRTSGMNTGELFF,TRBJ2-2,TRBV20-1,NA
CASRFIARSSYEQYF,TRBJ2-7,TRBV7-6,once
CSARGSTKRVETQYF,TRBJ2-5,TRBV20-1,NA
CASSLERAGYTF,TRBJ1-2,TRBV7-3,NA
CASSPGGADTQYF,TRBJ2-3,TRBV7-6,many
CASSEAGLRYGDTQYF,TRBJ2-3,TRBV2,NA
CASSQGQGNTGGLFF,TRBJ2-2,TRBV4-2,NA
CASSLEPGRGTEAFF,TRBJ1-1,TRBV7-2,NA
CSVATGTGNTIYF,TRBJ1-3,TRBV29-1,NA
CSVGTGDNQPQHF,TRBJ1-5,TRBV29-1,NA
CSARATSGGYNEQFF,TRBJ2-1,TRBV20-1,NA
CASRGTGAYGYTF,TRBJ1-2,TRBV2,NA
CACSSGQGEETQYF,TRBJ2-5,TRBV4-2,NA
CASSSQGASYGYTF,TRBJ1-2,TRBV9,many
CASGVLPSYNEQFF,TRBJ2-1,TRBV7-9,few
CASSPGDRSWEKLFF,TRBJ1-4,TRBV5-1,once
CASSNQLTTTYNEQFF,TRBJ2-1,TRBV6-5,NA
CASSLTSGRAANEQFF,TRBJ2-1,TRBV10-2,NA
CASSTETTDTQYF,TRBJ2-3,TRBV7-8,NA
CASSSHTNTGELFF,TRBJ2-2,TRBV5-8,many
CASSQAGGELFF,TRBJ2-2,TRBV4-1,NA
CASSDTKKGATEAFF,TRBJ1-1,TRBV10-2,NA
CASSFPGQGRNEQFF,TRBJ2-1,TRBV6-5,NA